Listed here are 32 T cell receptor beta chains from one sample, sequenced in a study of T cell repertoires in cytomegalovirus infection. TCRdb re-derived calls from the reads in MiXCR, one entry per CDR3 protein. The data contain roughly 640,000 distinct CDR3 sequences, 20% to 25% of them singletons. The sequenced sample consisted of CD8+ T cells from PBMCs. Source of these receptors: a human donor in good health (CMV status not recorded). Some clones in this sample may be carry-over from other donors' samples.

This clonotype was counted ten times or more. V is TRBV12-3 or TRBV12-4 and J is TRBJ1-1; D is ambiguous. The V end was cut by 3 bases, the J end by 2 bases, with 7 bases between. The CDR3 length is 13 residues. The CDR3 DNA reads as TGTGCCAGCAGTTTTTCGATAAACACTGAAGCTTTCTTT. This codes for CASSFSINTEAFF.

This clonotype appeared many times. The CDR3 protein is CSAGTGNTEAFF. CDR3 nucleotide sequence: TGCAGTGCCGGGACAGGGAACACTGAAGCTTTCTTT. The rearrangement joins TRBV20-1 to TRBJ1-1, with 8 bases lining up with TRBD1. After removal of 6 bases from V and 1 base from J, the junction contained 1 base not matched to a gene. CDR1 and CDR2 from the germline V gene are DFQATT and SNEGSKA (reference sequence). The CDR3 is 12 residues long.

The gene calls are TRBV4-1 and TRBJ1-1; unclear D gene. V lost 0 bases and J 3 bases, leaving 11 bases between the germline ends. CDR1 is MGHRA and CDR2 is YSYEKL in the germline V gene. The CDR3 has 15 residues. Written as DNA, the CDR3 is TGCGCCAGCAGCCAAGAGGCGGGGAGGGACACTGAAGCTTTCTTT. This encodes CASSQEAGRDTEAFF.

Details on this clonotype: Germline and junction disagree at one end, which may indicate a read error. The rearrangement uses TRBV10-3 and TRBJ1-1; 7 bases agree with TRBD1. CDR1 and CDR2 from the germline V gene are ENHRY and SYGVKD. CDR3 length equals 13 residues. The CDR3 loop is CAINDRVGTEALF. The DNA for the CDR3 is TGTGCCATCAATGACAGGGTAGGGACTGAAGCTCTCTTT.

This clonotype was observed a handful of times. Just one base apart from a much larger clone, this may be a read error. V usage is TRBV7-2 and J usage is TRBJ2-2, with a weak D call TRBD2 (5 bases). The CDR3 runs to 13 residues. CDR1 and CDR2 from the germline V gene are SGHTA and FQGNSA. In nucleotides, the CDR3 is TGTGCCAGCAGCTCCGAGGCATCCGGGGAGCTGTCTTTT. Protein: CASSSEASGELSF.

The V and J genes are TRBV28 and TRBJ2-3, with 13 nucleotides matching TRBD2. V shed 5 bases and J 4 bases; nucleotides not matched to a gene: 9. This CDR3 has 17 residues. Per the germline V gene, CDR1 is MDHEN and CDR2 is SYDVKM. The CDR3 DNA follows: TGTGCCAGCAGTCCCCGACTAGCGGGGGGCGCTGCAGATACGCAGTATTTT. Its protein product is CASSPRLAGGAADTQYF.

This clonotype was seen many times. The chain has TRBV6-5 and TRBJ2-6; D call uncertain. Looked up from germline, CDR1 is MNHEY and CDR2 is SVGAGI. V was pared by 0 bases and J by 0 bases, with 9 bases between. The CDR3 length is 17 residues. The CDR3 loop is CASSYSARNSGANVLTF. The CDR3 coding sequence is TGTGCCAGCAGTTACTCGGCAAGAAACTCTGGGGCCAACGTCCTGACTTTC.

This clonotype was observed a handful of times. In nucleotides, the CDR3 is TGTGCCAGTAGTATGCTAGCGGCTAGCACAGATACGCAGTATTTT. Translated, it gives CASSMLAASTDTQYF. The rearrangement joins TRBV19 to TRBJ2-3, with TRBD2 matching 7 bases. V lost 3 bases, J lost 0 bases, and 3 bases stayed unmatched. Germline V gene lookup returns CDR1 LNHDA and CDR2 SQIVND (reference sequence). The CDR3 has 15 residues.

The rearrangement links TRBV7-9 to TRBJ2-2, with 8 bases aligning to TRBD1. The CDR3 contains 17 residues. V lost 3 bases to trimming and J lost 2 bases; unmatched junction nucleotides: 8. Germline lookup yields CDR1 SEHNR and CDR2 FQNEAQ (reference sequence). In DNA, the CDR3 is TGTGCCAGCAGCTTGTCGTCTGGACAGGGAAACACCGGGGAGCTGTTTTTT. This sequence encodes CASSLSSGQGNTGELFF.

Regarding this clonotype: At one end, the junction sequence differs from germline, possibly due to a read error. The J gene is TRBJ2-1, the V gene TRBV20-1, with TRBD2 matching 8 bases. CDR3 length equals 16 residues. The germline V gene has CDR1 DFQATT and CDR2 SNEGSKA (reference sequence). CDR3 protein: CSATSPAGVWDNERFF. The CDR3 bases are TGCAGTGCCACATCACCAGCGGGGGTATGGGACAATGAGCGGTTCTTC.

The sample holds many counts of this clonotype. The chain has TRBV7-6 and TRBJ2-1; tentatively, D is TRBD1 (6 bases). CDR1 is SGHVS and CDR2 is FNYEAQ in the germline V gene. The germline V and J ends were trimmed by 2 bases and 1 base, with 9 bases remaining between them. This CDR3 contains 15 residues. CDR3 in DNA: TGTGCCAGCAGCTTATACAGGGAGTCCTACAATGAGCAGTTCTTC. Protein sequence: CASSLYRESYNEQFF.

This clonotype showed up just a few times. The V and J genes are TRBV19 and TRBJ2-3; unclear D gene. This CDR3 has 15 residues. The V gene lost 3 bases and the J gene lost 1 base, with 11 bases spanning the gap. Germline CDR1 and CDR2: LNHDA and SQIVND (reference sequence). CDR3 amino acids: CASSIGYSGTDTQYF. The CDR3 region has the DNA TGTGCCAGTAGTATCGGATACTCTGGCACAGATACGCAGTATTTT.

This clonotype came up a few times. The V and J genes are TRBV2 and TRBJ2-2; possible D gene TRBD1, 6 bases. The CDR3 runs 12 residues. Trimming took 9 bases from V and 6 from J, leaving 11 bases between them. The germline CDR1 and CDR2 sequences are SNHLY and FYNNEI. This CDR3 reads CARQGKAGELFF. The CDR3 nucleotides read TGTGCCAGACAGGGAAAGGCCGGGGAGCTGTTTTTT.

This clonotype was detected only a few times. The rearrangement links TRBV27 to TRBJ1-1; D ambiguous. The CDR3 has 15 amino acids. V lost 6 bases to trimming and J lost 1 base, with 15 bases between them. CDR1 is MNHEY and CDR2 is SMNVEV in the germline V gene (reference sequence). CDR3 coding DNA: TGTGCCAGCAGCCCTTCCCTTCCACCGAACACTGAAGCTTTCTTT. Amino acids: CASSPSLPPNTEAFF.

CDR3 in amino acids: CSVLQLNTEAFF. CDR3 in DNA: TGCAGCGTTCTACAGTTGAACACTGAAGCTTTCTTT. This chain joins TRBV29-1 and TRBJ1-1; D unresolved. Germline values: CDR1 SQVTM, CDR2 ANQGSEA. CDR3 size: 12 residues. V gave up 5 bases and J gave up 0 bases, with 7 bases separating them.

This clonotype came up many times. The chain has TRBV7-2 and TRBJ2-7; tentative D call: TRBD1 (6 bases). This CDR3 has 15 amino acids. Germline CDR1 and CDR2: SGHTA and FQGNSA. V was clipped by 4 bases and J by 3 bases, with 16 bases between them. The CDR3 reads CASSSDSYLFYEQYF. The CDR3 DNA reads TGTGCCAGCAGCTCGGACAGCTACCTCTTCTACGAGCAGTACTTC.

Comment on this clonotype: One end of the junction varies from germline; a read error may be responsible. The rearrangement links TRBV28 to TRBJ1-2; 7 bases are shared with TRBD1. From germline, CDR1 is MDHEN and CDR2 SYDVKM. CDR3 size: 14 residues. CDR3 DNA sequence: TGTGTCAGCATCCATAGGGGGCTTTCCTATGGCTACACCTTC. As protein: CVSIHRGLSYGYTF.

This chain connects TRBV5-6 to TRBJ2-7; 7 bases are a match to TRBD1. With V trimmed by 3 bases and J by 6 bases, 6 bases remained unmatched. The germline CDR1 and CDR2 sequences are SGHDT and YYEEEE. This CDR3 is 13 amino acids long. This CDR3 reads CASSWGTVAEQYF. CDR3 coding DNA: TGTGCCAGCAGCTGGGGGACAGTCGCCGAGCAGTACTTC.

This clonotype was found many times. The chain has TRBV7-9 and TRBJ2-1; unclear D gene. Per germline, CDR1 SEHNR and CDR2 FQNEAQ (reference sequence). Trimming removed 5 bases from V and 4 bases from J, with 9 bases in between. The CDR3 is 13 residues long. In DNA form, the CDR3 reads TGTGCCAGCAGCCCGGGTTTTTACAATGAGCAGTTCTTC. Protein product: CASSPGFYNEQFF.

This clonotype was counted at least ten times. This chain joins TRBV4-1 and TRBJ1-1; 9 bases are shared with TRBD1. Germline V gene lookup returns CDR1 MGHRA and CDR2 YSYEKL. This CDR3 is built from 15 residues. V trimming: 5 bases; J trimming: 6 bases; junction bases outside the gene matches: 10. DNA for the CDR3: TGCGCCAGCAGCTGGGGGCCGGGACAGGGATCTGAAGCTTTCTTT. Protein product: CASSWGPGQGSEAFF.

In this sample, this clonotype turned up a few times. Written as DNA, the CDR3 is TGTGCCAGCCAAACGGTGATAGGGAGCACTGAAGCTTTCTTT. It codes for CASQTVIGSTEAFF. This sequence joins TRBV6-2 or TRBV6-3 and TRBJ1-1; D unresolved. V shed 8 bases and J shed 4 bases, with 17 bases lying between them. There are 14 residues in the CDR3. The germline gives CDR1 MNHEY, CDR2 SVGEGT.

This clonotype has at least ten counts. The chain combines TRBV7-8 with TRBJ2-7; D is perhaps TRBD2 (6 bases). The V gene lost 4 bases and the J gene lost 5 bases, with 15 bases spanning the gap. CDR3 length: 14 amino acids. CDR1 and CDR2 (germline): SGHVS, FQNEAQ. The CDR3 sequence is CASSSTGLSDEQYV. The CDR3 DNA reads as TGTGCCAGCAGCTCAACGGGACTCTCTGACGAGCAGTACGTC.

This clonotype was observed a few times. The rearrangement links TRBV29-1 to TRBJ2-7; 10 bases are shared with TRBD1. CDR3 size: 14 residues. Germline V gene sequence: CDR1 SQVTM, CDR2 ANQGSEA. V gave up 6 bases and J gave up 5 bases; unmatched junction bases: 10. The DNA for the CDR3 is TGCAGCGTCGAACAAGGACAGGGGGAGAACGAGCAGTACTTC. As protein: CSVEQGQGENEQYF.

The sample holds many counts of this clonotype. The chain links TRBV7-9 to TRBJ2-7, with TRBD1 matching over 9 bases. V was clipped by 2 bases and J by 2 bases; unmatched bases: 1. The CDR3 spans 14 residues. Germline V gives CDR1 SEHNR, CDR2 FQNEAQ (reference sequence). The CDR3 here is CASSLRTGAYEQYF. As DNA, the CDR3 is TGTGCCAGCAGCTTAAGGACAGGGGCCTACGAGCAGTACTTC. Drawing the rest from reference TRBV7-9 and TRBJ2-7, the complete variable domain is DTGVSQNPRHKITKRGQNVTFRCDPISEHNRLYWYRQTLGQGPEFLTYFQNEAQLEKSRLLSDRFSAERPKGSFSTLEIQRTEQGDSAMYLCASSLRTGAYEQYFGPGTRLTVT.

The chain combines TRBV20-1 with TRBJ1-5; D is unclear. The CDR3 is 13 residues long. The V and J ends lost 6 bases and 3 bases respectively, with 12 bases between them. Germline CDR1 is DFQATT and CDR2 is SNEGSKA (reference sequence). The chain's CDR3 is CSAYKGPNQPQHF. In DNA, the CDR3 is TGCAGTGCGTACAAGGGTCCCAATCAGCCCCAGCATTTT.

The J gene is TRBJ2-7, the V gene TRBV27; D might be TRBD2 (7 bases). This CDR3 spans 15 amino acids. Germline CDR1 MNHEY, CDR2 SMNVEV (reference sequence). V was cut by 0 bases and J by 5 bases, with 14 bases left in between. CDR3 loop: CASSLSAGARNEQYV. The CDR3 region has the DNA TGTGCCAGCAGTTTATCGGCGGGGGCGAGAAACGAGCAGTACGTC.

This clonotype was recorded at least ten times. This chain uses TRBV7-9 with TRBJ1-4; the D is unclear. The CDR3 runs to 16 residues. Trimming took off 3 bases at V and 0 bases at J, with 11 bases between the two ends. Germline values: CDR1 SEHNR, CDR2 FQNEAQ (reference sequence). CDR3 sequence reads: CASSFQLDTTNEKLFF. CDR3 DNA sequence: TGTGCCAGCAGCTTTCAACTCGATACAACTAATGAAAAACTGTTTTTT.

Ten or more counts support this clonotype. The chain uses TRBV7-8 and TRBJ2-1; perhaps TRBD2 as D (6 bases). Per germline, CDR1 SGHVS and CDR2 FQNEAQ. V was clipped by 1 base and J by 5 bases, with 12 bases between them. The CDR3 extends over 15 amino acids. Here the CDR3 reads CASSLERGGHNEQFF. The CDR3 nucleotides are TGTGCCAGCAGCTTAGAGAGAGGAGGGCACAATGAGCAGTTCTTC.

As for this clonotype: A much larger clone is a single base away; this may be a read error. CDR3 protein: CASRQTTFTSTDTQYF. The CDR3 DNA is TGTGCCAGCAGACAAACGACCTTTACTAGCACAGATACGCAGTATTTT. This chain connects TRBV12-3 or TRBV12-4 to TRBJ2-3, with D uncertain. The CDR3 runs to 16 residues. Trimming pared 6 bases from V and 0 bases from J, leaving 16 bases between.

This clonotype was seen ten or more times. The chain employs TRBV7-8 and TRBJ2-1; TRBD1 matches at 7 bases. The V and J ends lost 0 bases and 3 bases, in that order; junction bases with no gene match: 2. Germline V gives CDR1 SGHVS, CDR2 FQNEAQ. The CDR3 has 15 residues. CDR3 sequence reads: CASSLAGTDYNEQFF. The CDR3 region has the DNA TGTGCCAGCAGCTTAGCCGGGACAGACTACAATGAGCAGTTCTTC.

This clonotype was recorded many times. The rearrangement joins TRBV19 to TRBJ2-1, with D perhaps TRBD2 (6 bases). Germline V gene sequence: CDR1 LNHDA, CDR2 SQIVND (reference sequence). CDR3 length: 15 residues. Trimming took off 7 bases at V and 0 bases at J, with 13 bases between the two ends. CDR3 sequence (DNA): TGTGCCAGTACCCTTGGGGGGAGCTCCTACAATGAGCAGTTCTTC. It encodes CASTLGGSSYNEQFF.

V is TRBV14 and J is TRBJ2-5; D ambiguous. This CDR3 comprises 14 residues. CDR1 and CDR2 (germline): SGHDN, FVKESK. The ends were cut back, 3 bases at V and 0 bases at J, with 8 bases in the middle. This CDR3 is CASSQTAYQETQYF. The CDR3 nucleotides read TGTGCCAGCAGCCAGACGGCGTACCAAGAGACCCAGTACTTC.